The rows below give T cell receptor beta chains drawn from one sample of a study of T cell changes during pregnancy in multiple sclerosis. This table comes from immunoSEQ multiplex PCR, and its TCRdb copy is limited to in-frame clones, with some not included. The repertoire holds roughly 64,000 clones, with approximately 92% as singletons. The source material was peripheral blood, sampled in the second trimester of pregnancy. Receptor source: a female donor with multiple sclerosis, enrolled in a pregnancy study. The CDR3 runs from the conserved cysteine through the conserved F or W. Each record gives: V gene, clone size, D gene, CDR3 length, J gene, CDR3 protein, CDR3 DNA. A D gene is named only where the DNA matches it firmly. Some rows mark clone size as missing; the rest say once, few, many or name a class of expanded clone.

TRBV7-6,-,TRBD2,15,TRBJ2-7,CASSFLAGAGYEQYF,TGTGCCAGCAGCTTCCTAGCGGGAGCCGGTTACGAGCAGTACTTC
TRBV5-1,-,TRBD1,14,TRBJ1-1,CASSPQGVRTEAFF,TGCGCCAGCAGCCCACAGGGGGTAAGGACTGAAGCTTTCTTT
TRBV7-9,-,-,16,TRBJ1-4,CASSPPGRPRGEKLFF,TGTGCCAGCAGCCCCCCGGGCCGCCCAAGGGGTGAAAAACTGTTTTTT
TRBV4-3,-,-,13,TRBJ2-1,CASSQETDNEQFF,TGCGCCAGCAGCCAAGAAACAGACAATGAGCAGTTCTTC
TRBV28,few,TRBD1,14,TRBJ1-2,CASSLQTGGKGYTF,TGTGCCAGCAGTTTACAAACAGGGGGTAAGGGCTACACCTTC
TRBV6-1,-,-,15,TRBJ2-2,CASSLEGSNTGELFF,TGTGCCAGCAGTCTCGAGGGAAGTAACACCGGGGAGCTGTTTTTT
TRBV19,-,-,14,TRBJ2-5,CASSIDKGRETQYF,TGTGCCAGTAGTATAGATAAGGGGAGGGAGACCCAGTACTTC
TRBV4-2,-,TRBD2,16,TRBJ2-7,CASSQEAGVDYYEQYF,TGTGCCAGCAGCCAAGAAGCGGGAGTAGATTACTACGAGCAGTACTTC
TRBV7-8,once,TRBD1,18,TRBJ2-2,CASSLAYIGTANTGELFF,TGTGCCAGCAGCTTAGCGTATATTGGGACAGCGAACACCGGGGAGCTGTTTTTT
TRBV28,-,TRBD1,18,TRBJ2-7,CASRPTGGPGSRSYEQYF,TGTGCCAGCAGGCCTACAGGGGGCCCGGGATCGCGCTCCTACGAGCAGTACTTC
TRBV28,-,TRBD1,13,TRBJ2-5,CASRSGGQETQYF,TGTGCCAGCCGTTCAGGGGGCCAGGAGACCCAGTACTTC
TRBV7-9,-,TRBD1,14,TRBJ2-7,CASSARDSSYEQYF,TGTGCCAGCAGCGCGAGGGACAGCTCCTACGAGCAGTACTTC
TRBV5-1,-,-,15,TRBJ1-3,CASSLAGTSGNTIYF,TGCGCCAGCAGCTTGGCGGGGACTTCTGGAAACACCATATATTTT
TRBV6-1,-,TRBD1,15,TRBJ2-3,CASGVGTGVWDTQYF,TGTGCCAGCGGTGTTGGGACAGGGGTTTGGGATACGCAGTATTTT
TRBV18,once,TRBD2,12,TRBJ2-3,CASSPAGLAHPF,TGTGCCAGCTCACCTGCTGGACTAGCTCACCCTTTT
TRBV6-5,-,-,14,TRBJ1-1,CASSYDRMNTEAFF,TGTGCCAGCAGTTACGACAGAATGAACACTGAAGCTTTCTTT
TRBV10-1,-,TRBD1,16,TRBJ2-2,CASSESGQRGSGELFF,TGCGCCAGCAGTGAGTCGGGACAGAGAGGGTCCGGGGAGCTGTTTTTT
TRBV7-9,-,TRBD2,16,TRBJ2-7,CASSLWSGKNSYEQYF,TGTGCCAGCAGCTTATGGAGCGGGAAGAATTCCTACGAGCAGTACTTC
TRBV5-4,-,TRBD2,17,TRBJ2-2,CASSTTGGRALAGELFF,TGTGCCAGCAGTACCACTGGGGGGAGGGCCTTGGCCGGGGAGCTGTTTTTT
TRBV6-5,-,-,14,TRBJ1-2,CASSYSNSNYGYTF,TGTGCCAGCAGTTACAGTAACAGCAACTATGGCTACACCTTC
TRBV4-1,few,TRBD1,14,TRBJ1-5,CASSQGQGAQPQHF,TGCGCCAGCAGCCAGGGACAGGGGGCACAGCCCCAGCATTTT
TRBV4-3,-,-,14,TRBJ2-5,CASSQEQGVKTQYF,TGCGCCAGCAGCCAAGAACAGGGTGTAAAGACCCAGTACTTC
TRBV28,-,-,13,TRBJ1-5,CASSLDGEEPQHF,TGTGCCAGCAGTCTGGACGGGGAAGAGCCCCAGCATTTT
TRBV6-5,-,-,13,TRBJ1-1,CASKEAGDTEAFF,TGTGCCAGCAAGGAGGCAGGGGACACTGAAGCTTTCTTT